The 24 T cell receptor beta chains below all came from one sample that was sequenced in a study of beta chain features in type 1 diabetes. Findings and caveats of the study: Among all four CD4+ subsets, Type 1 diabetes patients had TCRB CDR3s that were moderately but significantly shorter.

The study reverse transcribed the entire isolated RNA, so it sequenced expressed TCRB transcripts. Generated by immunoSEQ multiplex PCR, the TCRdb table keeps only in-frame clones and is missing some. The sample yields 500,000 to 800,000 clones, around an eighth seen once. These receptors have no identified antigens. The sample taken for sequencing was naive CD4+ T cells from blood. The receptors originated from a man aged 30 to 39 with type 1 diabetes.

The chain combines TRBV30 with TRBJ2-5, with D possibly being TRBD1 or TRBD2 (5 bases each). There are 14 residues in the CDR3. Deletions cut 2 bases from V and 3 bases from J, with 13 bases between. Germline-derived CDR1 and CDR2 are GTSNPN and SVGIG (reference sequence). CDR3: CAWSSGASEETQYF. The CDR3 region has the DNA TGTGCCTGGAGTTCCGGGGCCTCGGAAGAGACCCAGTACTTC. The full variable domain, in which reference TRBV30 and TRBJ2-5 provide the parts outside the CDR3, is SQTIHQWPATLVQPVGSPLSLECTVEGTSNPNLYWYRQAAGRGLQLLFYSVGIGQISSEVPQNLSASRPQDRQFILSSKKLLLSDSGFYLCAWSSGASEETQYFGPGTRLLVL.

This clone occurred a few times. Other DNA variants within this sample encode the same CDR3. The chain links TRBV2 to TRBJ1-1, with D unresolved. With 5 bases removed from V and 0 bases from J, the gap between germline ends came to 7 bases. Germline V gives CDR1 SNHLY, CDR2 FYNNEI. This CDR3 has 13 amino acids. In DNA, the CDR3 is TGTGCCAGCAGTCTTTCCATGAACACTGAAGCTTTCTTT. This encodes CASSLSMNTEAFF.

The V gene is TRBV4-2, the J gene TRBJ1-1; D not resolved. Germline CDR1 and CDR2: LGHNA and YNFKEQ. V lost 0 bases to trimming and J lost 4 bases, with 12 bases between them. The CDR3 length is 15 residues. In nucleotides, the CDR3 is TGTGCCAGCAGCCAAGATCTGCGGCGAGCCACTGAAGCTTTCTTT. It yields the protein CASSQDLRRATEAFF.

The chain is built from TRBV29-1 and TRBJ2-1; 8 positions match TRBD1. The J segment lost 7 bases and the V segment lost 3 bases, leaving 5 bases of the junction unmatched. The CDR3 spans 13 residues. Germline V CDR1 and CDR2: SQVTM, ANQGSEA. CDR3 amino acids: CSVDPGGGNEQFF. The CDR3 DNA reads TGCAGCGTTGATCCAGGGGGCGGGAATGAGCAGTTCTTC.

This clone was seen a handful of times. The V call is TRBV13, the J call TRBJ1-4, with D possibly matching TRBD1 (6 bases). The CDR3 runs to 15 residues. V lost 0 bases and J 8 bases, leaving 13 bases between the germline ends. CDR1 PRHDT and CDR2 FYEKMQ come from the germline V gene (reference sequence). In DNA form, the CDR3 reads TGTGCCAGCAGCTTAGGCGTGGGGGCAGGAGAAAAACTGTTTTTT. It translates to CASSLGVGAGEKLFF.

The CDR3, as DNA: TGTGCCAGCACCATGGGCTCCTACGAGCAGTACTTC. Translated: CASTMGSYEQYF. The chain uses TRBV28 and TRBJ2-7; D gene unclear. Germline CDR1 is MDHEN and CDR2 is SYDVKM. Trimming left V 7 bases short and J 0 bases short, with 7 bases between. The CDR3 consists of 12 residues. Together with reference TRBV28 and TRBJ2-7, the CDR3 gives the full variable domain: DVKVTQSSRYLVKRTGEKVFLECVQDMDHENMFWYRQDPGLGLRLIYFSYDVKMKEKGDIPEGYSVSREKKERFSLILESASTNQTSMYLCASTMGSYEQYFGPGTRLTVT.

This clone was picked up a small number of times. The chain recombines TRBV7-9 with TRBJ2-3; D unresolved. Germline V gives CDR1 SEHNR, CDR2 FQNEAQ (reference sequence). The germline V and J ends were trimmed by 4 bases and 6 bases, with 11 bases remaining between them. The CDR3 has 13 residues. The CDR3 nucleotides read TGTGCCAGCAGCTCGCCGAAAGAGGATACGCAGTATTTT. Translating gives CASSSPKEDTQYF.

In this sample, this clone turned up a few times. J is TRBJ1-6 and V is TRBV7-9; no clear D. Germline V gene sequence: CDR1 SEHNR, CDR2 FQNEAQ (reference sequence). This CDR3 comprises 17 residues. Trimming took off 2 bases at V and 0 bases at J, with 11 bases between the two ends. CDR3 sequence (DNA): TGTGCCAGCAGCTTATACGCAACCAGCTCCTATAATTCACCCCTCCACTTT. Its translation is CASSLYATSSYNSPLHF.

Only a few counts were recorded for this clone. The V gene is TRBV19, the J gene TRBJ1-2; the D is unclear. CDR1 and CDR2 from the germline V gene are LNHDA and SQIVND (reference sequence). Trimming shortened V by 3 bases and J by 7 bases, and 9 bases separated the two germline ends. The CDR3 loop spans 12 amino acids. CDR3 residues: CASSISSGGYTF. CDR3 nucleotides: TGTGCCAGTAGTATTTCAAGTGGTGGCTACACCTTC.

This clone has only a few counts. Here the CDR3 reads CASSPTTANSPLHF. DNA for the CDR3: TGTGCCAGCAGTCCGACGACAGCTAATTCACCCCTCCACTTT. V and J are TRBV28 and TRBJ1-6, with D possibly matching TRBD1 (5 bases). CDR1 and CDR2 (germline): MDHEN, SYDVKM. CDR3 length: 14 residues. V was pared by 5 bases and J by 6 bases, with 11 bases between.

This clone was seen a handful of times. J is TRBJ1-6 and V is TRBV28; tentatively, D is TRBD1 (6 bases). CDR1 is MDHEN, CDR2 SYDVKM, per germline. The V gene lost 10 bases and the J gene lost 10 bases, with 23 bases spanning the gap. The CDR3 is made up of 15 amino acids. The CDR3 sequence is CATGAEAYLVSPLHF. In DNA, the CDR3 is TGTGCCACAGGGGCAGAGGCGTATTTGGTCTCACCCCTCCACTTT.

The CDR3 sequence: CASSSGPSFGDTQYF. CDR3 nucleotide sequence: TGTGCCAGCAGCTCGGGACCAAGCTTCGGAGATACGCAGTATTTT. This chain links TRBV7-3 with TRBJ2-3; D is perhaps TRBD1 or TRBD2 (5 bases each). Deletions cut 4 bases from V and 5 bases from J, with 16 bases between. Germline CDR1 SGHTA, CDR2 FQGTGA. The CDR3 is 15 residues long.

This clone was observed a few times. The chain is built from TRBV4-2 and TRBJ2-7; 8 bases align to TRBD1. Losses at the gene ends were 5 bases for V and 1 base for J; bases not matched to a gene: 4. The CDR3 loop spans 14 amino acids. CDR1 and CDR2 (germline): LGHNA, YNFKEQ. The chain's CDR3 is CASSAGQASYEQYF. The CDR3 nucleotides are TGTGCCAGCAGCGCGGGACAGGCTTCCTACGAGCAGTACTTC.

The chain has TRBV10-3 and TRBJ1-6; 7 bases align to TRBD1. The CDR3 covers 15 residues. The V segment lost 0 bases and the J segment 6 bases; nucleotides outside the gene matches: 2. Germline assignment: CDR1 ENHRY and CDR2 SYGVKD. The CDR3 nucleotides read TGTGCCATCAGTGAGTCGCGACAGGGTAATTCACCCCTCCACTTT. Protein product: CAISESRQGNSPLHF.

The rearrangement links TRBV5-4 to TRBJ1-4; no firm D call. The V end was cut by 1 base, the J end by 7 bases, with 5 bases between. The CDR3 spans 12 residues. Germline V gene data show CDR1 as SGHNT and CDR2 as YYREEE (reference sequence). CDR3 region: CASSLMGEKLFF. The CDR3 region has the DNA TGTGCCAGCAGCTTGATGGGTGAAAAACTGTTTTTT.

In this sample, this clone turned up a few times. The gene calls are TRBV7-2 and TRBJ2-7; D is undetermined. Germline assignment: CDR1 SGHTA and CDR2 FQGNSA. Trimming took off 2 bases at V and 7 bases at J, with 6 bases between the two ends. This CDR3 is built from 11 residues. The CDR3 region has the DNA TGTGCCAGCAGCTTAATGAGGGAGCAGTACTTC. It translates to CASSLMREQYF.

J is TRBJ2-5 and V is TRBV5-4, with 7 bases matching TRBD2. V shed 4 bases, J shed 4 bases, and the junction held 10 bases outside the gene matches. This CDR3 comprises 15 residues. In germline, CDR1 is SGHNT, CDR2 YYREEE (reference sequence). CDR3 coding DNA: TGTGCCAGCAGCCTCTCTCCCGGGAGGCGAGAGACCCAGTACTTC. Translated: CASSLSPGRRETQYF. Variable domain in full (rest from reference TRBV5-4 and TRBJ2-5): ETGVTQSPTHLIKTRGQQVTLRCSSQSGHNTVSWYQQALGQGPQFIFQYYREEENGRGNFPPRFSGLQFPNYSSELNVNALELDDSALYLCASSLSPGRRETQYFGPGTRLLVL.

This clone appeared a few times. The chain joins TRBV18 to TRBJ2-3; D remains ambiguous. The CDR3 is 13 residues long. Germline-derived CDR1 and CDR2 are KGHSH and LQKENI. Between the trimmed V and J ends, which lost 5 bases and 3 bases, there was a span of 9 bases. The CDR3 protein is CASSSGPTDTQYF. In DNA, the CDR3 is TGTGCCAGCTCATCAGGACCTACAGATACGCAGTATTTT.

The rearrangement joins TRBV4-3 to TRBJ1-2; 9 nucleotides align to TRBD1. The ends lost 0 bases at V and 7 bases at J; junction bases unmatched: 9. The CDR3 consists of 16 residues. Germline V gives CDR1 LGHNA, CDR2 YSLEER. Here the CDR3 DNA reads TGCGCCAGCAGCCAAGATCAAGAACAGGGGGCGGGTGGCTACACCTTC. This codes for CASSQDQEQGAGGYTF.

The rearrangement links TRBV9 to TRBJ2-6; the D is unclear. Germline lookup yields CDR1 SGDLS and CDR2 YYNGEE. The V gene lost 4 bases and the J gene lost 0 bases, with 2 bases spanning the gap. This CDR3 contains 13 residues. CDR3 DNA sequence: TGTGCCAGCAGCTTCTCTGGGGCCAACGTCCTGACTTTC. Its translation is CASSFSGANVLTF.

This sequence joins TRBV5-6 and TRBJ1-1; 9 bases agree with TRBD1. This CDR3 region has 16 residues. Germline V gene data show CDR1 as SGHDT and CDR2 as YYEEEE. Unmatched junction bases numbered 12, after V lost 4 bases and J lost 5 bases. The CDR3 bases are TGTGCCAGCAGCCTAGGGACAGGGCCCCAGGGAACTGAAGCTTTCTTT. Translated, it gives CASSLGTGPQGTEAFF.

A few counts support this clone. This chain connects TRBV7-8 to TRBJ2-7; TRBD1 or TRBD2 may be the D gene (5 bases each). CDR3 length equals 15 residues. Germline loops: CDR1 SGHVS, CDR2 FQNEAQ. V was trimmed by 5 bases and J by 4 bases, leaving 18 bases between them. CDR3 sequence: CASSTSGTVFYEQYF. Written as DNA, the CDR3 is TGTGCCAGCAGCACCTCCGGGACGGTTTTTTACGAGCAGTACTTC.

The rearrangement links TRBV7-2 to TRBJ2-7, with 9 positions matching TRBD1. This CDR3 spans 15 amino acids. Trimming removed 1 base from V and 6 bases from J; junction bases left unmatched: 7. CDR1 and CDR2 from the germline V gene are SGHTA and FQGNSA. The CDR3 spells CASSLGRTGASEQYF. Here the CDR3 DNA reads TGTGCCAGCAGCTTAGGTCGGACAGGGGCGTCCGAGCAGTACTTC.

The chain links TRBV11-2 to TRBJ1-1; D is uncertain. The germline V gene has CDR1 SGHAT and CDR2 FQNNGV. CDR3 size: 13 residues. The V end lost 5 bases, the J end lost 1 base, and 8 bases lay between the germline ends. The CDR3: CASSTQENTEAFF. In DNA form, the CDR3 reads TGTGCCAGCAGCACACAAGAGAACACTGAAGCTTTCTTT.